This T cell receptor beta chain was sequenced in a study of blood T cell repertoires in COVID-19. Study overall: Sites across the United States, Italy and Spain contributed samples from acute and convalescent COVID-19.

A single count supports this clone. Using immunoSEQ multiplex PCR, the repertoire was profiled, and TCRdb retains in-frame clones only, with some absent. This table holds tens of thousands of clones, 87% found once. V lost 3 bases to trimming and J lost 5 bases, with 9 bases between them. Germline V gene data show CDR1 as SGHRS and CDR2 as YFSETQ. The CDR3 totals 14 residues. The rearrangement links TRBV5-1 to TRBJ1-6; possibly TRBD1 for D (5 bases). Material: peripheral blood. The TCR was taken from a man aged 60-69 years with acute or convalescent COVID-19. CDR3 coding DNA: TGCGCCAGCAGCTCCGGACAAAATAATTCACCCCTCCACTTT. Translation gives CASSSGQNNSPLHF.